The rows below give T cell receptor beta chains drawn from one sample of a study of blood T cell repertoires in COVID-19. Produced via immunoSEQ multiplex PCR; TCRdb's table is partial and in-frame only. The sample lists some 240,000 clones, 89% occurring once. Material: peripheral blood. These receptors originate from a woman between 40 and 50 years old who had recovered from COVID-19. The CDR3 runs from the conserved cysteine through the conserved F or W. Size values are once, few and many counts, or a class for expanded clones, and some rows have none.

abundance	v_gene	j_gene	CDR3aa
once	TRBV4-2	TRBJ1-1	CASSQEAQMNTEAFF
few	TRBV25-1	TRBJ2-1	CASRPSGAYNEQFF
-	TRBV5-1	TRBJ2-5	CASSLTSGGAVPQYF
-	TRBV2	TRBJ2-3	CASSYGQGADTQYF
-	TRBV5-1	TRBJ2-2	CASSYIAGAHNTGELFF
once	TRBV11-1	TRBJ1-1	CASSLDGGTEAFF
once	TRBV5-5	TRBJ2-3	CASSFDSSTDTQYF
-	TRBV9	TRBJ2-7	CASSEGDRPYEQYF
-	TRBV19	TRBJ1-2	CASSPGLGFYGYTF
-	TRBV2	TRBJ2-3	CASSGGLAGTDTQYF
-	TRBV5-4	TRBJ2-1	CASSLATGYNEQFF
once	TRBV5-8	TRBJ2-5	CASSMGLAGGQETQYF
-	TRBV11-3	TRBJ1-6	CASTFRGDRGASPLHF